The clone carrying this T cell receptor beta chain came up once. Germline-derived CDR1 and CDR2 are SGHRS and YFSETQ. The CDR3 extends over 18 amino acids. V was pared by 0 bases and J by 1 base, with 19 bases between. This sample is part of a study of technical replicates of blood from a few donors. Repertoires were generated with immunoSEQ multiplex PCR, while TCRdb's copy carries only in-frame clones and drops some. The table includes about 94,000 clones, approximately 96% detected once. This TCR derives from a human donor in good health. The chain is built from TRBV5-1 and TRBJ1-1; D remains ambiguous. Sequencing was done on a sample of T cells isolated from PBMCs. CDR3 sequence (DNA): TGCGCCAGCAGCTTGGTCATGCGGGGTCGAGTGGGGAACACTGAAGCTTTCTTT. Amino acids: CASSLVMRGRVGNTEAFF.